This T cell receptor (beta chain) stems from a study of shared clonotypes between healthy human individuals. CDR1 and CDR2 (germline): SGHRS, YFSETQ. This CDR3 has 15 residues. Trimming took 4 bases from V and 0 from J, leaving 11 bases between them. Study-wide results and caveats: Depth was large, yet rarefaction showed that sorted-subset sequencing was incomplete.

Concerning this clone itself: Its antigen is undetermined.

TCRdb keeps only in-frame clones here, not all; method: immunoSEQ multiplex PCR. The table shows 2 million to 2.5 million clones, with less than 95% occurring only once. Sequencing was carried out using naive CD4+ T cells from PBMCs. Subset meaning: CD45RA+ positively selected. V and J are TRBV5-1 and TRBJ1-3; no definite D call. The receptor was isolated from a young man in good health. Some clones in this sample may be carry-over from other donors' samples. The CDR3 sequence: CASSIGSRSGNTIYF. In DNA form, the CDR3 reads TGCGCCAGCAGCATAGGGTCCCGCTCTGGAAACACCATATATTTT. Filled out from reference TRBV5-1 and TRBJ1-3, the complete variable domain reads KAGVTQTPRYLIKTRGQQVTLSCSPISGHRSVSWYQQTPGQGLQFLFEYFSETQRNKGNFPGRFSGRQFSNSRSEMNVSTLELGDSALYLCASSIGSRSGNTIYFGEGSWLTVV.